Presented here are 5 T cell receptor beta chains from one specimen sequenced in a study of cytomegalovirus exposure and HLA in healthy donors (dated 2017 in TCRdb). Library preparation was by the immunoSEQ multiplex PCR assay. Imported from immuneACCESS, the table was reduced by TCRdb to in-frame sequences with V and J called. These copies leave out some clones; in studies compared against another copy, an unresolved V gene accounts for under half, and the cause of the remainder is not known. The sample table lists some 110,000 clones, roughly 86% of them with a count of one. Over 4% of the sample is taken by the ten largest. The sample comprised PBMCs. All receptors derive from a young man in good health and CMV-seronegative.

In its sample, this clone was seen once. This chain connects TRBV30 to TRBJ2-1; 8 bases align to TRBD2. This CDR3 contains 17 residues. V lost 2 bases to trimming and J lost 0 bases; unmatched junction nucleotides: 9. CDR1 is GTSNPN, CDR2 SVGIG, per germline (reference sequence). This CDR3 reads CAWSPRGGSTSYNEQFF. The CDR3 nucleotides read TGTGCCTGGAGTCCCCGGGGGGGGTCCACCTCCTACAATGAGCAGTTCTTC.

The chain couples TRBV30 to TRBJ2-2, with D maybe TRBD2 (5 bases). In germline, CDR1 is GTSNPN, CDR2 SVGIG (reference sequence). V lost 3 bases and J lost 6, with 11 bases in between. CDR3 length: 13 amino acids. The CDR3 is CAWRGLASGELFF. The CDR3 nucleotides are TGTGCCTGGAGAGGGTTAGCGTCCGGGGAGCTGTTTTTT.

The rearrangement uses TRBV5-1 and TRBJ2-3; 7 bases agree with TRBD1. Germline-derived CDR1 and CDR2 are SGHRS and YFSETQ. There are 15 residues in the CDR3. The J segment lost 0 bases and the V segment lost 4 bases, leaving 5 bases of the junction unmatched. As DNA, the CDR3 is TGCGCCAGCAGCCACGGGACAGCTAGCACAGATACGCAGTATTTT. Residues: CASSHGTASTDTQYF.

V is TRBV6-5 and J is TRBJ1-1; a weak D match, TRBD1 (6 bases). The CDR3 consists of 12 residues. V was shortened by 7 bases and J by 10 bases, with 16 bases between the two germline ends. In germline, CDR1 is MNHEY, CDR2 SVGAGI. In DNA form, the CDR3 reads TGTGCCAGCAAAAATCGGGACACGGGAGCTTTCTTT. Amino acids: CASKNRDTGAFF.

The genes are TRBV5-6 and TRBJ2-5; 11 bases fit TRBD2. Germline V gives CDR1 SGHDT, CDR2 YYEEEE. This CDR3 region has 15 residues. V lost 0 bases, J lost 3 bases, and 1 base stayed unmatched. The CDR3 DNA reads TGTGCCAGCAGCTTGGTTAGCGGGGGGGAAGAGACCCAGTACTTC. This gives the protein CASSLVSGGEETQYF.